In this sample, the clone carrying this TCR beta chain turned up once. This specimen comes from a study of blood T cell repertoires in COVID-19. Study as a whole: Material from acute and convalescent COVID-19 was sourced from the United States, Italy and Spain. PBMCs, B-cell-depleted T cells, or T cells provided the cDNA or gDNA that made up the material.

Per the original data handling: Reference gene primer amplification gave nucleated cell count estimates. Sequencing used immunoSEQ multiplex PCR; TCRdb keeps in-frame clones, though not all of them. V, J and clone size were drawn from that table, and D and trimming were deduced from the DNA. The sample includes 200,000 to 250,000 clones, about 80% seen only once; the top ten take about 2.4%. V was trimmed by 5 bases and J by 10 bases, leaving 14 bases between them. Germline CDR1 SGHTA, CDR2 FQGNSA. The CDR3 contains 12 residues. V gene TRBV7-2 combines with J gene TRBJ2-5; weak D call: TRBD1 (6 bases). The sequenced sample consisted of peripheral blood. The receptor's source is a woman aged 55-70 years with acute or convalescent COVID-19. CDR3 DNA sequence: TGTGCCAGCAGCCCCACAGGGATTGACCAGTACTTC. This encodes CASSPTGIDQYF.